This T cell receptor beta chain was captured in a study of shared clonotypes between healthy human individuals. The CDR3 consists of 16 residues. The V and J ends lost 2 bases and 5 bases, in that order; junction bases with no gene match: 4. CDR1 is SEHNR and CDR2 is FQNEAQ in the germline V gene (reference sequence). The method was immunoSEQ multiplex PCR; TCRdb's version includes in-frame clones alone and lacks a portion of them. This sample yields about 510,000 clones, of which 90% to 96% are seen a single time; roughly 0.06% belongs to the top ten. This clonotype was obtained from a woman aged 25 to 45 in good health. The rearrangement links TRBV7-9 to TRBJ2-2, with 11 positions matching TRBD1. Source material: naive CD4+ T cells sorted from blood. Subset indicated: CD45RA+ positively selected. The DNA of the CDR3 is TGTGCCAGCAGCTTACGGACAGGGGGCCGTACCGGGGAGCTGTTTTTT. Translation gives CASSLRTGGRTGELFF.